The source of this T cell receptor beta chain is a study of cytomegalovirus exposure and HLA in healthy donors. Trimming took 3 bases from V and 7 from J, leaving 9 bases between them. Germline lookup yields CDR1 SNHLY and CDR2 FYNNEI. This CDR3 has 12 residues. Study-wide findings and caveats: The study reported that TCR beta sequences accurately predicted HLA-A and HLA-B alleles in most subjects. The study dropped some indistinguishable V segments, TRBV6-2 and TRBV6-3 among them. The classifier reportedly diagnosed cytomegalovirus status with high specificity and sensitivity. Within the data, a cluster of highly shared sequence variants was likely a sequencing artifact.

PCR amplification relied on 60 Vbeta primers (plus 13 Jbeta primers). Here immunoSEQ multiplex PCR was the method, and the copy in TCRdb shows in-frame clones only, minus some. The table lists over 100,000 clones, 76% of them singletons. A note on this clone: Its cognate antigen is unknown.

The gene calls are TRBV2 and TRBJ2-5; the D is unclear. The specimen was PBMCs. This TCR came from a female donor in good health and CMV-seropositive. CDR3 in amino acids: CASSEPTWTQYF. The CDR3 coding sequence is TGTGCCAGCAGTGAGCCAACATGGACCCAGTACTTC.